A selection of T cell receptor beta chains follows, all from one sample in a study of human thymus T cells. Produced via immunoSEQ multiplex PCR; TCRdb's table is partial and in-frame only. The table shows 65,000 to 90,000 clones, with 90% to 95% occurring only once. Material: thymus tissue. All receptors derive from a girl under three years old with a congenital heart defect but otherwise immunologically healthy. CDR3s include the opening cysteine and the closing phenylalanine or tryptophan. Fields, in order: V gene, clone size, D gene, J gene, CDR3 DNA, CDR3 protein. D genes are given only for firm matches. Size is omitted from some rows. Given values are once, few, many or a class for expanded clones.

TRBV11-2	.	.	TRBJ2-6	TGTGCCAGCAGCTTAGATCCCGCACGAGGGGAGCCTGGGGCCAACGTCCTGACTTTC	CASSLDPARGEPGANVLTF
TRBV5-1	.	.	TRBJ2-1	TGCGCCAGCAGCTTGGATCCGACAGGCCACAATGAGCAGTTCTTC	CASSLDPTGHNEQFF
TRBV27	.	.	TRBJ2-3	TGTGCCAGCAGTACAAGGGGGGGAGGTGGAGATACGCAGTATTTT	CASSTRGGGGDTQYF
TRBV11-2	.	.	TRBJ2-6	TGTGCCAGCAGCTTGGTGCCCCCCGGGGGCTCTGGGGCCAACGTCCTGACTTTC	CASSLVPPGGSGANVLTF
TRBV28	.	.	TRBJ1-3	TGTGCCAGCAGTTTACCACCATCTTTTGGGTTCTCTGGAAACACCATATATTTT	CASSLPPSFGFSGNTIYF
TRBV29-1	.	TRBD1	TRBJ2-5	TGCAGCGTTGAGGAGAACAGGGGCTGGGAGACCCAGTACTTC	CSVEENRGWETQYF
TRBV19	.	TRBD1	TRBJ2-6	TGTGCCAGTAGTATACCCCCTACAGGGGGCCGGGGCTCTGGGGCCAACGTCCTGACTTTC	CASSIPPTGGRGSGANVLTF
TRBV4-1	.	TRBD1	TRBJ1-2	TGCGCCAGCAGCCAAGACGATCCGGGACAGGGAGTCGATGGCTACACCTTC	CASSQDDPGQGVDGYTF
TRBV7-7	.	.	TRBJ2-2	TGTGCCAGCAGCTTAGTTGATTCCCGATCAGGACGGAAATCGAACACCGGGGAGCTGTTTTTT	CASSLVDSRSGRKSNTGELFF
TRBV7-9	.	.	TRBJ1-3	TGTGCCAGCAGCTTCGATTTTTACAGGGGAAACACCATATATTTT	CASSFDFYRGNTIYF
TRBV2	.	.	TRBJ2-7	TGTGCCAGCACCCTCCCGCCCTACGAGCAGTACTTC	CASTLPPYEQYF
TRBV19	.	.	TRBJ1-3	TGTGCCAGTAGTATCAGGTCTGGAAACACCATATATTTT	CASSIRSGNTIYF
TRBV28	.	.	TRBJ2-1	TGTGCCAGCCCTCCCCGAGGGGGGCCTTGCAATGAGCAGTTCTTC	CASPPRGGPCNEQFF
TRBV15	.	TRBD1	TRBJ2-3	TGTGCCACCAGCAGAGTGTTTGGGACAGTATCTTCTAATACGCAGTATTTT	CATSRVFGTVSSNTQYF
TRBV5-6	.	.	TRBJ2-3	TGTGCCAGCAGCTTTATCCCCCCCCCGGCGTCCGCTAGCACAGATACGCAGTATTTT	CASSFIPPPASASTDTQYF
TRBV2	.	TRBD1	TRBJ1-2	TGTGCCAGCAGGACCGGGACAGGGGACGACTATGGCTACACCTTC	CASRTGTGDDYGYTF
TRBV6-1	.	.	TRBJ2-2	TGTGCCAGCAGTGATAAGGGTTTCGCCGGGGAGCTGTTTTTT	CASSDKGFAGELFF
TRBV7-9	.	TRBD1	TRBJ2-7	TGTGCCAGCAGCTCGGACAGGGGAAACTACGAGCAGTACTTC	CASSSDRGNYEQYF
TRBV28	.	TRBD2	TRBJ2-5	TGTGCCACCCAATGCGGGGCTAGCGGGTTCCAAGAGACCCAGTACTTC	CATQCGASGFQETQYF
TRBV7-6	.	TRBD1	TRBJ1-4	TGTGCCAGCAGTGAGAGGACAGGGGGCATTTCTGGAACTAATGAAAAACTGTTTTTT	CASSERTGGISGTNEKLFF
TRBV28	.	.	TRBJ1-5	TGTGCCAGCAGTTTAGGCCTGGATTCTAGGGTCCAGCCCCAGCATTTT	CASSLGLDSRVQPQHF
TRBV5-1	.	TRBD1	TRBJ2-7	TGCGCCAGCAGCTTGGCTCCGGGACAGGGGATCTACGAGCAGTACTTC	CASSLAPGQGIYEQYF
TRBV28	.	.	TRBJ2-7	TGTGCCAGCAGTTCTTGGACAGCCCTCAGCTCCTACGAGCAGTACTTC	CASSSWTALSSYEQYF
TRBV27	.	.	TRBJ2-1	TGTGCCAGCAGTTTAACCGGGAGTACCTACAATGAGCAGTTCTTC	CASSLTGSTYNEQFF
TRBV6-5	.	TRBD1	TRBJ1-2	TGTGCCAGCAGTTACTCAGGGGGCGATGGCTACACCTTC	CASSYSGGDGYTF
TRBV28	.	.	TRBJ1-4	TGTGCCAGCAGTCTACCCCTACGGACCCCAACTAATGAAAAACTGTTTTTT	CASSLPLRTPTNEKLFF
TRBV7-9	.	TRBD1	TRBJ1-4	TGTGCCAGCAGCTTAGAGTTACGGGACAGGTTCCCCGAAAAACTGTTTTTT	CASSLELRDRFPEKLFF
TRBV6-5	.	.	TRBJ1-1	TGTGCCAGCAGTTACGTCGGGGCAGGTGGGTACACTGAAGCTTTCTTT	CASSYVGAGGYTEAFF
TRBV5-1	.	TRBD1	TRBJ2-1	TGCGCCAGCAGCTTGGCCAGGGGACAGGCTAGGGATGAGCAGTTCTTC	CASSLARGQARDEQFF
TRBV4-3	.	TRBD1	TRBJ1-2	TGCGCCAGCAGCCAAGATCAGGGGGGGTACGGCTACACCTTC	CASSQDQGGYGYTF
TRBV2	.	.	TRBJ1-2	TGTGCCAGCAGTGATAGCTTAGGGTCAGGAGAAAACTATGGCTACACCTTC	CASSDSLGSGENYGYTF
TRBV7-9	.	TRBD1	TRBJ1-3	TGTGCCAGCAGCTTAAACAGGGGGCCAAGCTCTGGAAACACCATATATTTT	CASSLNRGPSSGNTIYF
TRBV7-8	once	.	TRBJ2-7	TGTGCCAGCAGCCTGTCCCACTACGAGCAGTACTTC	CASSLSHYEQYF
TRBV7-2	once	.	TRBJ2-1	TGTGCCAGCAGCTTAGTCGGGGGCCCAAGAGGCAATGAGCAGTTCTTC	CASSLVGGPRGNEQFF
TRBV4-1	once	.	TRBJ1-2	TGCGCCAGCAGCCAAGATATGGGGGCGGCAGGCTACACCTTC	CASSQDMGAAGYTF
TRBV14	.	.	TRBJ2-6	TGTGCCAGCAGCCGAGAGGGTGCTGGGGCCAACGTCCTGACTTTC	CASSREGAGANVLTF
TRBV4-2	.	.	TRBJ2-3	TGTGCCAGCAGCCAAGCCCGCACAGATACGCAGTATTTT	CASSQARTDTQYF
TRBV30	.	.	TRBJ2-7	TGTGCCTGGAGTGCGGAGAGGCATACTCCTGGGGACTGCTGCGAGCAGTACTTC	CAWSAERHTPGDCCEQYF
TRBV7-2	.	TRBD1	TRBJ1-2	TGTGCCAGCACTCTGCCAGGGGGGAACTATGGCTACACCTTC	CASTLPGGNYGYTF
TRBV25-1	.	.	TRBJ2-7	TGTGCCAGCAGTGTTAAGGGTCTCATCTCCTACGAGCAGTACTTC	CASSVKGLISYEQYF
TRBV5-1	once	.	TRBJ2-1	TGCGCCAGCAGCTTTTCCGATCCTGCGAAGAATGAGCAGTTCTTC	CASSFSDPAKNEQFF
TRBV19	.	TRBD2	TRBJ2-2	TGTGCCAGTAGTTCCTTTTCGCTAGCGGGAGATGGGACCGGGGAGCTGTTTTTT	CASSSFSLAGDGTGELFF
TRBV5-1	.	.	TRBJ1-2	TGCGCCAGCAGACAGGGCGCGGGGGGCTACACCTTC	CASRQGAGGYTF
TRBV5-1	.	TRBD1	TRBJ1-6	TGCGCCAGCAGCCCGCGACAGGGAGGGGATTCACCCCTCCACTTT	CASSPRQGGDSPLHF
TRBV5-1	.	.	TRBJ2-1	TGCGCCAGCAGCTTCCGGACGAATGAGCAGTTCTTC	CASSFRTNEQFF
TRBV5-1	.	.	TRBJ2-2	TGCGCCAGCAGCTTGGACAGGCCGGAAACCGGGGAGCTGTTTTTT	CASSLDRPETGELFF
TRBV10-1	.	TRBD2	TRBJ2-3	TGCGCCAGCAGTGATACTGGTGAGGTGTGGACTAGCGGGATGCGGGCAGATACGCAGTATTTT	CASSDTGEVWTSGMRADTQYF
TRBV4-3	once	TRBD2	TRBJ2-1	TGCGCCAGCAGCCAAGAACCGCCCCCAGCCAGCGGGATTAACAATGAGCAGTTCTTC	CASSQEPPPASGINNEQFF
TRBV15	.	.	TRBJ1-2	TGTGCCACCAGCAGGGGGCGACTGTGGGGCTACACCTTC	CATSRGRLWGYTF
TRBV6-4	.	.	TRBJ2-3	TGTGCCAGCAGTGACGGGACTGATGGAGATACGCAGTATTTT	CASSDGTDGDTQYF
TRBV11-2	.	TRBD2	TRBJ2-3	TGTGCCAGCAGCCCAGGGGTAGCGGGGCCAGATACGCAGTATTTT	CASSPGVAGPDTQYF
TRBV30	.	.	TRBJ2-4	TGTGCCTGGAGTGCCGGGGCCCCCGGGGCTATAGCCAAAAACATTCAGTACTTC	CAWSAGAPGAIAKNIQYF
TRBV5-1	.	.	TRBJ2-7	TGCGCCAGCAGGCCCACGGACACCTCCTACGAGCAGTACTTC	CASRPTDTSYEQYF
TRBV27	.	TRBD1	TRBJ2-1	TGTGCCAGCAGTGCGTACCAAGGACAGGGTAAGGGTCGGCGGGGCAATGAGCAGTTCTTC	CASSAYQGQGKGRRGNEQFF